This T cell receptor beta chain was captured by sequencing in a study of technical replicates of blood from a few donors. Some clones are missing from TCRdb's copy, which holds only in-frame ones; the method was immunoSEQ multiplex PCR. Among about 84,000 clones listed, just under 95% were seen once. The CDR3 runs to 18 residues. V shed 10 bases and J 5 bases; nucleotides not matched to a gene: 21. Per germline, CDR1 MNHEY and CDR2 SMNVEV (reference sequence). The V call is TRBV27, the J call TRBJ2-5; TRBD1 agrees at 11 bases. Sequenced material: T cells isolated from PBMCs. The sequence came from a human donor in good health. Here the CDR3 reads CAIPVGTGGLGCKETQYF. CDR3 bases: TGTGCCATCCCCGTTGGGACAGGGGGTTTAGGCTGTAAGGAGACCCAGTACTTC.